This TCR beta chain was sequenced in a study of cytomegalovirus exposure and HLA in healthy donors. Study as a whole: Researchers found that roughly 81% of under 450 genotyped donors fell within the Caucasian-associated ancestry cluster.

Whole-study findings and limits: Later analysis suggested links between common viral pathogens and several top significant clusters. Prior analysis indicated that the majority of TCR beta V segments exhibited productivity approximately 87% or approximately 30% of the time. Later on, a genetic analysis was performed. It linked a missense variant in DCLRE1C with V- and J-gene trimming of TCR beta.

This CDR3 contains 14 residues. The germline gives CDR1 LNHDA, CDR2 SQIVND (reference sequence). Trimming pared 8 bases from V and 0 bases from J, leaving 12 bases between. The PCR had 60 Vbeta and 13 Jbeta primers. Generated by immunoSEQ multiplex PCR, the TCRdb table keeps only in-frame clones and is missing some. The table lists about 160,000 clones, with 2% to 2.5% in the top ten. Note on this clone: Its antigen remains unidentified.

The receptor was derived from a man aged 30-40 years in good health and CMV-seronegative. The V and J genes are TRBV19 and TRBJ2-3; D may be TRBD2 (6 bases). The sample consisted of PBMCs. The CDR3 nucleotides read TGTGCCAGTGGAGGGTTTTCTAGCACAGATACGCAGTATTTT. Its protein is CASGGFSSTDTQYF.